What follows is one TCR beta chain and its context. Its recognized antigen is unknown. One base away there is no much larger clone; base qualities are not given. From the cysteine through the phenylalanine, the CDR3 covers 14 amino acids. The retained sequence is limited to the CDR3, 42 bases, with the frame set at the first base. V was cut back by 4 bases and J by 10 bases, leaving a gap of 18 bases between them. The CDR1 and CDR2 encoded by the germline V gene are KGHDR and SFDVKD. For repertoire sequencing, the TCR beta CDR3 regions were amplified from RNA transcripts. The first round of RT-PCR was done with HTBI primers and the Qiagen OneStep RT-PCR kit, and was followed by a second round of multiplex PCR, then size selection and purification. Sequencing of the libraries was carried out on an Illumina HiSeq2000 in paired-end mode with 100 bp reads. The paper's data handling went like this. SOAPnuke was used to process the reads, throwing out any read that had adapters, had uncalled bases, had a mean Phred below 15, or lacked an exact constant-primer or identifier match. COPE v1.2.5 was used to merge the high-quality paired reads. Unique nucleotide sequences were defined as clonotypes and aligned to IMGT TRB V, D and J references using MiTCR v1.1. Analysis was restricted to V-J combinations with a frequency above 0.0001, which covered approximately 99% of repertoires. A TCR clonal expansion and chaos score per V-J combination was defined as the ratio of F50 clonal expansion to chaos observed in the TCRdist matrix. Features were reduced by Welch's t-statistics and random forest to approximately 12 V-J combinations, which fed a naive Bayes classifier. The similarity between thyroid and blood repertoires was quantified using the Morisita-Horn index. TCRdb reworked the public reads: Q25 trimming with fastp, MiXCR clone assembly, productive beta chains retained. For every CDR3 protein sequence, its rows merge into one entry that carries the most common genes and DNA. TCRdb, not the authors, supplied the V and J calls. The sample has 200,000 to 250,000 distinct CDR3 sequences on record, roughly 21% of them singletons. The top ten clones comprise roughly 39% of the sample.

Ophthalmopathy patients were characterized by moderately to severely active disease, a Clinical Activity Score of at least 3, a NOSPECS grade of at least 4, and a disease duration under 3 months. Patients were excluded if they had other autoimmune diseases, uncontrolled infections, pregnancy or lactation. Diagnosis was based on clinical symptoms, serum thyroxine, TRAb, thyroid ultrasound and orbital computed tomography. PBMCs were isolated from 7.5 to 10 ml of fresh peripheral blood by Ficoll-Paque density gradient centrifugation. Total RNA was extracted with Trizol reagent and quality-checked on an Agilent 2100 Bioanalyzer. The data were obtained in a study of Graves' ophthalmopathy and Graves' hyperthyroidism (dated 2018 in TCRdb). Some background on the complete study: Peripheral blood samples were taken at the time of initial diagnosis, before any treatment was given. In total, under 150 blood samples were TCR-sequenced: fewer than 50 ophthalmopathy, about 75 hyperthyroidism and some 17 hyperthyroidism-to-ophthalmopathy patients. An independent validation cohort was composed of around 19 hyperthyroidism patients and 17 patients who later progressed from hyperthyroidism to ophthalmopathy. Following sampling, methimazole starting at 30 mg daily was administered to hyperthyroidism patients, and high-dose intravenous methylprednisolone was administered to ophthalmopathy patients. To explore V-J signatures distinguishing ophthalmopathy from hyperthyroidism, a discovery set of 100 or so patients (about 44 ophthalmopathy, 55 to 60 stable hyperthyroidism) was enrolled. For training and testing, the 100 or so patients in the discovery cohort were randomly divided in a 7:3 ratio. In roughly six hyperthyroidism patients, T-cell repertoires of thyroid tissue and blood were compared. TCR beta repertoire signatures were used to distinguish Graves' ophthalmopathy from Graves' hyperthyroidism and to predict progression to ophthalmopathy.

Paper-wide results and their limitations: Among expanded thyroid clonotypes with frequency above 0.001, most also showed up in blood, which suggests that blood repertoires may reflect the thyroid immune response. No statistical method was used to set the sample size in advance, and the investigators knew which group each participant was assigned to. In validation, the model predicted ophthalmopathy progression with about 70% sensitivity and about 73% specificity; 12 predicted patients were CT-confirmed with GO in a median of around 6 months. Ophthalmopathy was separated from stable hyperthyroidism by the 13-signature model with more than 85% sensitivity and around 81% specificity in cross-validation and with 80%/75% in the test set.

The clonotype comes from a woman aged 50 to 60 with Graves' ophthalmopathy. Donor details come from another sample of the same person, matched by shared clones. Sample: peripheral blood. The chain employs TRBV24-1 and TRBJ1-1; the D gene is perhaps TRBD1, from 6 matching bases. The CDR3: CATSDWGQAIGAFF. The DNA is TGTGCCACCAGTGACTGGGGACAAGCCATTGGAGCTTTCTTT.